This T cell receptor (beta chain) stems from a study of T-cell memory formation after mild COVID-19. Whole-study context: Clusters were largely donor specific.

Per the germline V gene, CDR1 is SGHVS and CDR2 is FQNEAQ. V lost 1 base and J 8 bases, leaving 17 bases between the germline ends. The length of the CDR3 is 15 residues. MiXCR, applied by TCRdb to the 5' RACE reads, yields one record per CDR3 protein. The data show more than 350,000 distinct CDR3 sequences, around 20% seen once. The sample consisted of PBMCs or a T cell subset sorted from them (not recorded which). The gene calls are TRBV7-8 and TRBJ1-1; D possibly corresponds to TRBD1 (5 bases). The clonotype was recovered from an adult woman who had mild COVID-19 (a few samples of this study predate the infection). Cell type and time point are not known. The CDR3 nucleotides are TGTGCCAGCAGCTTAGACGCAGGGTTTACTAGGGAAGCTTTCTTT. This codes for CASSLDAGFTREAFF.